The clone carrying this T cell receptor beta chain appeared a few times. Germline V gene lookup returns CDR1 SGHDT and CDR2 YYEEEE. Trimming removed 0 bases from V and 5 bases from J; junction bases left unmatched: 10. This CDR3 is built from 16 residues. Amplification of the TCR beta CDR3 regions used RNA transcripts (as template). HTBI primers primed a first-round RT-PCR, and a second-round multiplex PCR followed. MiXCR was run by TCRdb on the multiplex PCR reads, yielding one entry per CDR3 protein. The table includes approximately 700,000 distinct CDR3 sequences, roughly 41% detected once. Orbital computed tomography and thyroid ultrasound, along with TRAb, serum thyroxine and clinical symptoms, underpinned diagnosis. This entry is derived from a study of Graves' ophthalmopathy and Graves' hyperthyroidism. Overall study context: Peripheral blood sampling preceded any treatment and occurred at initial diagnosis.

This chain connects TRBV5-6 to TRBJ1-2; 7 bases line up with TRBD1. The origin of this receptor is an adult man with Graves' ophthalmopathy. Sample: peripheral blood. CDR3 sequence: CASSLARDRVKYGYTF. CDR3 sequence (DNA): TGTGCCAGCAGCTTGGCCCGAGACAGGGTCAAGTATGGCTACACCTTC.